This TCR beta chain was identified during a study of PD-1 blockade in classical Hodgkin lymphoma. Regarding the study as a whole: Prior to therapy, complete responders displayed diversity much like that of newly diagnosed patients. Healthy donors reportedly exceeded newly diagnosed patients in baseline TCR diversity.

The ends were cut back, 0 bases at V and 4 bases at J, with 4 bases in the middle. CDR1 is SGHRS, CDR2 YFSETQ, per germline. This CDR3 contains 13 residues. Patients all relapsed after autologous stem cell transplantation, and there was variation in brentuximab vedotin exposure. The method was immunoSEQ multiplex PCR; TCRdb's version includes in-frame clones alone and lacks a portion of them. The repertoire holds about 85,000 clones, with around 90% as singletons. To note about this clone: Its antigen is still unknown.

The chain recombines TRBV5-1 with TRBJ1-4; D gene uncertain. The receptor was isolated from a human donor with classical Hodgkin lymphoma. The source material was peripheral blood mononuclear cells (PBMCs), sampled before the second cycle of nivolumab. CDR3 sequence reads: CASSLDINEKLFF. The CDR3 nucleotides read TGCGCCAGCAGCTTGGATATTAATGAAAAACTGTTTTTT.